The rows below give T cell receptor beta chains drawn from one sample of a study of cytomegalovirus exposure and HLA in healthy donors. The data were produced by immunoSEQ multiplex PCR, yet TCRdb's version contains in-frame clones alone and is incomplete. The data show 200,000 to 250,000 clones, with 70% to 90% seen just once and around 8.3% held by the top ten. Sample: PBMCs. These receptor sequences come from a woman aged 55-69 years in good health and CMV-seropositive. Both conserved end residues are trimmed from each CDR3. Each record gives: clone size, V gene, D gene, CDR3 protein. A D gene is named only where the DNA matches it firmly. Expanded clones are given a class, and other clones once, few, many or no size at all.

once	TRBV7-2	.	ASTLQGGSNQPQH
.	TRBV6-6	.	ASSPSTVYEQY
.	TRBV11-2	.	ASSLNSGTYNEQF
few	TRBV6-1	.	ASSDRYQPQH
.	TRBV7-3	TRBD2	ASSPDAGGFYEQY
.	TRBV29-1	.	SVRENTEAF
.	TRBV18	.	ASSPRNTGELF
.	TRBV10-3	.	AISESGSSPLH
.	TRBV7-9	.	ASSTRDLTYNEQF
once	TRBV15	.	ATSGAGKTDTQY
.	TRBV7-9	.	ASSLGGGRREQY
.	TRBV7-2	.	ASSLTTLSDTQY